Included here is one T cell receptor (beta chain) sequence, with context. The data stem from a study of blood T cell repertoires in COVID-19. The CDR3 length is 15 residues. The trim removed 1 base at V and 8 bases at J, leaving 8 bases unmatched. The germline V gene has CDR1 SNHLY and CDR2 FYNNEI. In the original processing: Cell counts per sample came from amplifying reference gene primers. Sequencing was performed with immunoSEQ multiplex PCR; in TCRdb, only in-frame clones are kept and a portion is missing. The V and J calls and clone size are taken from that table; D and trimming were inferred from the DNA. The sample includes hundreds of thousands of clones, 85% to 90% of them seen just once. Participant ages covered about 18 to 95 years across approximately 25 US areas. Clinical histories supplied by participants themselves formed the basis of cohort assignment. Cohort 3 recovery required two negative PCRs, clearance, or symptom resolution.

The material sequenced was PBMCs or T cells enriched from blood (not recorded which). The chain combines TRBV2 with TRBJ2-1; TRBD2 aligns across 7 bases. This sequence was found in a woman aged 45-60 years who had recovered from COVID-19. CDR3 sequence reads: CASSEDWPSGHEQFF. In DNA form, the CDR3 reads TGTGCCAGCAGTGAAGATTGGCCTAGCGGACATGAGCAGTTCTTC.